The rows below give T cell receptor beta chains drawn from one sample of a study of blood T cell repertoires in COVID-19. Method: immunoSEQ multiplex PCR; TCRdb's copy keeps in-frame clones and lacks some. The top ten clones hold 9% to 13% of a sample with over 150,000 clones, roughly 84% of them seen once. Sequencing was performed on peripheral blood. The source of these receptors is a woman aged 60-70 years with COVID-19, enrolled during active disease. Both conserved end residues are trimmed from each CDR3.

TRBV19	TRBJ2-5	ASSRHEVETQY
TRBV10-3	TRBJ2-1	AISESPAREQF
TRBV25-1	TRBJ1-1	ASSDPGQGHTEAF
TRBV29-1	TRBJ1-1	SVGGRGTNTEAF
TRBV6-5	TRBJ1-1	ASSYGQTLVNTEAF
TRBV7-8	TRBJ1-5	ASSLRGGSNQPQH
TRBV2	TRBJ1-2	ASRSQGGGYT
TRBV5-1	TRBJ2-5	ASSFVGNQETQY
TRBV7-2	TRBJ1-1	ASSITGGGTEAF
TRBV2	TRBJ2-7	ASSGQREYEQY
TRBV28	TRBJ1-5	ASGQGFNQPQH
TRBV5-1	TRBJ2-7	ASSLASGTASYEQY
TRBV29-1	TRBJ2-7	SVEDRGKPYEQY
TRBV19	TRBJ1-4	ASTPAGGEKLF
TRBV7-3	TRBJ1-6	ASSLDMVNSPLH
TRBV5-1	TRBJ1-4	ASSPSQGRTEKLF
TRBV9	TRBJ1-1	ASSFQGAAGTEAF
TRBV24-1	TRBJ2-1	ATSDASFSGSTYNEQF
TRBV7-2	TRBJ1-1	ASSSPGGVTEAF
TRBV6-5	TRBJ1-3	ASPDIQGGNTIY
TRBV6-5	TRBJ2-3	ASSWAPGDTQY
TRBV18	TRBJ1-2	ASSPGTGNFGYT
TRBV3-1/TRBV3-2	TRBJ2-1	ASSQELAGYNEQF
TRBV20-1	TRBJ1-4	SAYGGEKLF
TRBV3-1/TRBV3-2	TRBJ1-2	ASSQEAGKVNGYT
TRBV10-2	TRBJ1-4	ASSPWVGATNEKLF
TRBV19	TRBJ1-2	ASRDILYGYT
TRBV13	TRBJ1-6	ASRDRVGSSSPLH
TRBV6-4	TRBJ2-1	ALAPLAGDGNEQF
TRBV5-8	TRBJ2-5	ASSFQGVETQY
TRBV3-1/TRBV3-2	TRBJ1-4	ASSTPDTGGEKLF
TRBV12-3/TRBV12-4	TRBJ2-2	ASRAQNTGELF
TRBV11-2	TRBJ1-1	ASSLSGTEAF
TRBV3-1/TRBV3-2	TRBJ2-1	ASSRPGLAGVDEQF
TRBV5-1	TRBJ2-2	ASSLGGTTGELF
TRBV27	TRBJ1-6	ASSRIGDSPLH
TRBV7-8	TRBJ1-5	ASSLEDRGNQPQH
TRBV5-1	TRBJ2-3	ASSTRTGGNTDTQY
TRBV7-3	TRBJ2-1	ASSLPQCYHNEQF
TRBV3-1/TRBV3-2	TRBJ2-3	ASSPRGGAKTDTQY
TRBV12-3/TRBV12-4	TRBJ1-3	ASSRGGNTIY
TRBV7-3	TRBJ2-3	ASSLDRASTDTQY
TRBV10-2	TRBJ2-7	ASSTLSEQY
TRBV3-1/TRBV3-2	TRBJ1-2	ASSQDFGTGWNGYT
TRBV6-5	TRBJ1-2	ASRNARGLSGYT
TRBV5-1	TRBJ1-2	ASSLEPGFYGYT